These T cell receptor beta chains were read from a single sample in a study of T cell changes during pregnancy in multiple sclerosis. Assay used: immunoSEQ multiplex PCR; TCRdb lists only in-frame clones, some missing. The sample carries around 56,000 clones, about nine tenths recorded once. The source was peripheral blood, collected in the first trimester of pregnancy. Receptors originate from a female donor in good health, enrolled as a control in a pregnancy study. Each CDR3 is given with its conserved first and last residue. Fields, in order: J gene, V gene, D gene, clone size, CDR3 protein, CDR3 DNA. A D gene is named only where the DNA matches it firmly. Size is stated for part of the rows, as once, few or many counts, or as a class when the clone is expanded.

>TRBJ1-1|TRBV7-3|TRBD1|few
CASSLTGGNTEAFF
TGTGCCAGCAGCCTGACAGGGGGGAACACTGAAGCTTTCTTT
>TRBJ2-2|TRBV15|TRBD1|.
CATSRDRTGGAIRELFF
TGTGCCACCAGCAGAGATAGGACAGGGGGCGCGATAAGGGAGCTGTTTTTT
>TRBJ2-1|TRBV27|.|.
CASSLYGDRATEQFF
TGTGCCAGCAGTTTATACGGGGATAGAGCGACTGAGCAGTTCTTC
>TRBJ1-1|TRBV5-6|.|.
CASGWGPTREAFF
TGTGCCAGCGGGTGGGGCCCGACCCGTGAAGCTTTCTTT
>TRBJ2-1|TRBV5-5|.|.
CASSFNPSRSYNEQFF
TGTGCCAGCAGCTTTAACCCTAGCCGCTCCTACAATGAGCAGTTCTTC
>TRBJ1-1|TRBV27|.|few
CASSFEQNTEAFF
TGTGCCAGCAGTTTTGAACAGAACACTGAAGCTTTCTTT
>TRBJ1-3|TRBV7-8|.|.
CASRPGGPSGNTIYF
TGTGCCAGCAGACCGGGGGGGCCGAGTGGAAACACCATATATTTT
>TRBJ1-1|TRBV6-1|.|.
CASSDGQGPEAFF
TGTGCCAGCAGTGATGGGCAGGGCCCTGAAGCTTTCTTT
>TRBJ1-6|TRBV19|TRBD1|.
CASSLATGQGGSPLHF
TGTGCCAGTAGTTTGGCAACCGGACAGGGGGGATCACCCCTCCACTTT
>TRBJ1-1|TRBV30|.|few
CAWSVIGRDTEAFF
TGTGCCTGGAGTGTAATCGGCAGGGACACTGAAGCTTTCTTT
>TRBJ1-1|TRBV27|TRBD1|once
CASSRGGLLNTEAFF
TGTGCCAGCAGTAGAGGGGGCTTATTGAACACTGAAGCTTTCTTT
>TRBJ1-2|TRBV28|.|.
CASTQEPNYGYTF
TGTGCCAGCACCCAGGAACCTAACTATGGCTACACCTTC
>TRBJ2-3|TRBV10-2|.|.
CASSEGSDTQYF
TGCGCCAGCAGTGAGGGCTCGGATACGCAGTATTTT
>TRBJ2-1|TRBV2|TRBD2|.
CASRKREGPDNEQFF
TGTGCCAGCAGAAAGCGGGAGGGCCCTGACAATGAGCAGTTCTTC
>TRBJ2-3|TRBV9|TRBD2|.
CASSRRGFRVDTQYF
TGTGCCAGCAGCCGGCGGGGGTTCCGGGTTGATACGCAGTATTTT
>TRBJ2-1|TRBV7-9|.|.
CASSTNEQFF
TGTGCCAGCAGCACAAATGAGCAGTTCTTC
>TRBJ1-1|TRBV5-4|.|few
CASSREGEAFF
TGTGCCAGCAGCCGGGAGGGTGAAGCTTTCTTT
>TRBJ1-6|TRBV6-1|.|.
CASGGQDYNSPLHF
TGTGCCAGCGGGGGACAAGACTATAATTCACCCCTCCACTTT
>TRBJ1-1|TRBV27|.|.
CASRSPFGRSAAAFF
TGTGCCAGCAGATCCCCATTCGGGAGGTCCGCCGCCGCTTTCTTT
>TRBJ2-7|TRBV18|.|.
CASSPLDLTTYEQYF
TGTGCCAGCTCACCTCTAGACTTGACTACTTACGAGCAGTACTTC
>TRBJ2-7|TRBV4-2|.|.
CASSQVGIGYEQYF
TGTGCCAGCAGCCAAGTCGGGATAGGCTACGAGCAGTACTTC
>TRBJ1-1|TRBV27|.|.
CASSLQGRTEAFF
TGTGCCAGCAGTCTACAGGGACGGACTGAAGCTTTCTTT
>TRBJ1-4|TRBV5-5|.|.
CASSRQVSNEKLFF
TGTGCCAGCAGCAGACAGGTTTCTAATGAAAAACTGTTTTTT
>TRBJ2-3|TRBV7-2|TRBD2|once
CASSLWAGGTDTQYF
TGTGCCAGCAGCTTATGGGCGGGAGGCACAGATACGCAGTATTTT
>TRBJ1-1|TRBV19|.|few
CASSIYRSNTEAFF
TGTGCCAGTAGTATTTACCGGTCGAACACTGAAGCTTTCTTT
>TRBJ2-2|TRBV25-1|.|once
CASSEYRDTGELFF
TGTGCCAGCAGTGAATACAGGGACACCGGGGAGCTGTTTTTT
>TRBJ2-5|TRBV10-3|TRBD1|.
CAISVGGPQETQYF
TGTGCCATCAGTGTAGGGGGCCCCCAAGAGACCCAGTACTTC
>TRBJ2-6|TRBV2|.|.
CASKAESSGANVLTF
TGTGCCAGCAAGGCGGAGAGCTCTGGGGCCAACGTCCTGACTTTC
>TRBJ1-4|TRBV19|.|.
CASSISSGTSPEKLFF
TGTGCCAGTAGTATATCTTCCGGGACTTCGCCTGAAAAACTGTTTTTT
>TRBJ2-7|TRBV14|TRBD1|.
CASSQEARGREQYF
TGTGCCAGCAGCCAAGAGGCCAGGGGGCGCGAGCAGTACTTC
>TRBJ1-5|TRBV5-1|.|.
CASSQDGLNQPQHF
TGCGCCAGCAGTCAGGACGGACTCAATCAGCCCCAGCATTTT
>TRBJ2-7|TRBV5-6|TRBD1|.
CASSKRTGQMRYEQYF
TGTGCCAGCAGCAAGAGGACAGGGCAGATGAGGTACGAGCAGTACTTC
>TRBJ1-1|TRBV27|.|.
CASSDSVNTEAFF
TGTGCCAGCTCCGACAGCGTGAACACTGAAGCTTTCTTT
>TRBJ1-2|TRBV28|.|.
CASSFHGYTF
TGTGCCAGCAGTTTCCACGGTTACACCTTC
>TRBJ2-6|TRBV18|TRBD1|.
CASSIGTVSGANVLTF
TGTGCCAGCTCAATCGGGACAGTCTCTGGGGCCAACGTCCTGACTTTC
>TRBJ1-2|TRBV6-1|.|.
CASSDLWSGVRSYTF
TGTGCCAGCAGTGACTTATGGTCAGGGGTACGGAGCTACACCTTC
>TRBJ2-5|TRBV9|TRBD2|.
CASSPFRGLAKLETQYF
TGTGCCAGCAGCCCCTTTAGGGGACTAGCGAAGTTGGAGACCCAGTACTTC
>TRBJ2-5|TRBV7-9|.|few
CASSLASGGGRETQYF
TGTGCCAGCAGCTTAGCGTCTGGGGGGGGCAGAGAGACCCAGTACTTC
>TRBJ1-5|TRBV7-6|TRBD1|.
CASSLGQGGGQPQHF
TGTGCCAGCAGCTTAGGACAGGGCGGAGGTCAGCCCCAGCATTTT
>TRBJ1-2|TRBV19|.|few
CASETTGIDYGYTF
TGTGCCAGTGAGACAACAGGGATCGACTATGGCTACACCTTC
>TRBJ1-4|TRBV28|TRBD1|once
CASRNRGEGEKLFF
TGTGCCAGCAGGAACAGGGGAGAGGGTGAAAAACTGTTTTTT
>TRBJ1-2|TRBV7-2|TRBD1|.
CASSLLTGQNYYGYTF
TGTGCCAGCAGCTTATTAACGGGACAGAACTACTATGGCTACACCTTC
>TRBJ1-2|TRBV5-1|TRBD1|.
CASSNRPDRDGYTF
TGCGCCAGCAGCAATCGCCCCGACAGGGATGGCTACACCTTC
>TRBJ2-5|TRBV5-1|TRBD1|.
CASSFGQGARQGETQYF
TGCGCCAGCAGCTTTGGTCAGGGGGCGCGACAGGGGGAGACCCAGTACTTC
>TRBJ2-7|TRBV6-6|TRBD1|.
CASSPGTGGRRQYF
TGTGCCAGCAGTCCCGGGACAGGGGGCCGGAGGCAGTACTTC
>TRBJ1-5|TRBV6-1|.|.
CASLRVRQPQHF
TGTGCCAGCCTCAGGGTCCGTCAGCCCCAGCATTTT
>TRBJ2-2|TRBV18|.|.
CASSPRTGEGLGGELFF
TGTGCCAGCTCGCCAAGGACGGGAGAGGGACTTGGCGGGGAGCTGTTTTTT
>TRBJ2-7|TRBV6-6|TRBD1|.
CASSYSRDSYEQYF
TGTGCCAGCAGTTACTCGAGGGACAGCTACGAGCAGTACTTC
>TRBJ2-5|TRBV2|.|.
CASSRSAPGKTQYF
TGTGCCAGCAGTCGGAGTGCCCCCGGGAAGACCCAGTACTTC
>TRBJ1-1|TRBV12-5|TRBD1|.
CASGFRQGARTEAFF
TGTGCTAGTGGTTTCCGACAGGGGGCTCGGACTGAAGCTTTCTTT
>TRBJ1-1|TRBV6-6|.|.
CASRTGANTEAFF
TGTGCCAGCAGGACTGGGGCAAACACTGAAGCTTTCTTT
>TRBJ1-6|TRBV9|TRBD1|.
CASSGGQGANSPLHF
TGTGCCAGCAGCGGGGGACAGGGGGCTAATTCACCCCTCCACTTT
>TRBJ2-7|TRBV5-4|.|.
CASSLGGPPKYEQYF
TGTGCCAGCAGCTTAGGGGGACCCCCCAAGTACGAGCAGTACTTC
>TRBJ2-1|TRBV6-1|TRBD2|.
CASSEAHSGRNEQFF
TGTGCCAGCAGTGAAGCCCACAGCGGGAGGAATGAGCAGTTCTTC
>TRBJ2-2|TRBV2|TRBD1|.
CASRGTVSTGELFF
TGTGCCAGCAGGGGGACAGTAAGCACCGGGGAGCTGTTTTTT